The 8 T cell receptor beta chains presented below share a single source sample, sequenced in a study of blood T cell repertoires in COVID-19. The table came from immunoSEQ multiplex PCR; TCRdb's copy has only in-frame clones and leaves some out. The sample has around 85,000 clones, roughly 89% seen once. The sequenced material came from peripheral blood. These TCRs come from an elderly woman with active or convalescent COVID-19.

The chain recombines TRBV18 with TRBJ1-2, with a tentative D call TRBD1 (6 bases). Per the germline V gene, CDR1 is KGHSH and CDR2 is LQKENI. V lost 3 bases, J lost 4 bases, and 15 bases lay in between. The CDR3 runs to 15 residues. The chain's CDR3 is CASSPTENRAYGYTF. The CDR3 DNA reads as TGTGCCAGCTCACCTACCGAGAACAGGGCCTATGGCTACACCTTC.

In this sample, this clone turned up once. This chain connects TRBV5-6 to TRBJ1-4; D possibly corresponds to TRBD1 (6 bases). The CDR3 sequence is 16 residues long. Germline assignment: CDR1 SGHDT and CDR2 YYEEEE. V was trimmed by 5 bases and J by 7 bases, leaving 21 bases between them. CDR3 residues: CASSFEQGRGVEKLFF. CDR3 DNA sequence: TGTGCCAGCAGTTTTGAACAGGGTAGAGGTGTTGAAAAACTGTTTTTT.

V usage is TRBV11-2 and J usage is TRBJ1-1, with 10 bases matching TRBD1. V lost 5 bases, J lost 0 bases, and 9 bases stayed unmatched. CDR1 and CDR2 from the germline V gene are SGHAT and FQNNGV. The CDR3 runs 17 residues. DNA for the CDR3: TGTGCCAGCAGCATATTTGGGACAGGGGTGATGAACACTGAAGCTTTCTTT. Translated, it gives CASSIFGTGVMNTEAFF.

The chain has TRBV3-1 (or the pseudogene TRBV3-2) and TRBJ2-7; D is ambiguous. In germline, CDR1 is LGHDT, CDR2 YNNKEL (reference sequence). The CDR3 is 12 residues long. Deletions cut 2 bases from V and 4 bases from J, with 6 bases between. The CDR3 nucleotides are TGTGCCAGCAGCCAACCAGGATACGAGCAGTACTTC. Residues: CASSQPGYEQYF.

The gene calls are TRBV28 and TRBJ2-1, with 11 bases aligning to TRBD2. The CDR3 spans 18 residues. J was trimmed by 2 bases and V by 3 bases; bases with no gene match: 9. Per the germline V gene, CDR1 is MDHEN and CDR2 is SYDVKM. CDR3 loop: CASSLGLAGGPPYNEQFF. CDR3 nucleotide sequence: TGTGCCAGCAGTTTGGGGCTAGCGGGAGGCCCCCCCTACAATGAGCAGTTCTTC.

The chain carries TRBV10-3 and TRBJ2-1; 8 bases line up with TRBD2. Trimming cost V 4 bases and J 4 bases; bases outside gene matches: 6. Germline V gene data show CDR1 as ENHRY and CDR2 as SYGVKD. This CDR3 contains 15 residues. CDR3 loop: CAISGSSGPYNEQFF. In nucleotides, the CDR3 is TGTGCCATCAGTGGATCTAGCGGGCCTTACAATGAGCAGTTCTTC.

The chain couples TRBV5-4 to TRBJ2-7; TRBD2 agrees at 10 bases. The CDR3 totals 15 residues. Germline CDR1 SGHNT, CDR2 YYREEE (reference sequence). With 5 bases clipped from V and 0 bases from J, the junction kept 5 bases outside the gene matches. The CDR3 here is CASSSRTSGSYEQYF. As DNA, the CDR3 is TGTGCCAGCAGTTCAAGGACTAGCGGCTCCTACGAGCAGTACTTC.

The chain combines TRBV27 with TRBJ2-5, with no clear D. Trimming pared 7 bases from V and 3 bases from J, leaving 6 bases between. The length of the CDR3 is 11 residues. Germline V gene lookup returns CDR1 MNHEY and CDR2 SMNVEV (reference sequence). CDR3 region: CASTHKETQYF. CDR3 bases: TGTGCCAGCACCCACAAAGAGACCCAGTACTTC.